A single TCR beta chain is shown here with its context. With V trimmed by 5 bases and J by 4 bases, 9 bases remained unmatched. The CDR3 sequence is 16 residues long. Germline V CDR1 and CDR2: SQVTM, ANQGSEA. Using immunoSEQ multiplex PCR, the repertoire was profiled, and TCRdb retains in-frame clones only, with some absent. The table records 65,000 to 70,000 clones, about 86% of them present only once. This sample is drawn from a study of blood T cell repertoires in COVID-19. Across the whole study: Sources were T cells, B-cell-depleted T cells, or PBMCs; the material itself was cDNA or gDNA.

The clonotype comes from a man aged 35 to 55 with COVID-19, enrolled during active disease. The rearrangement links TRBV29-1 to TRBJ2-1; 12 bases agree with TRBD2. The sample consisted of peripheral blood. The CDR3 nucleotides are TGCAGCGTTCAAGGACTAGCGGGACGTATGTACAATGAGCAGTTCTTC. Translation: CSVQGLAGRMYNEQFF.